At least ten counts were recorded for the clone carrying this T cell receptor (beta chain). The antigen is undetermined. TCR beta CDR3 regions were amplified from RNA transcripts. When the TCR CDR3 underwent first-round RT-PCR, the HTBI primer set was used. One entry per CDR3 protein, called by TCRdb with MiXCR from the multiplex PCR reads. Of about 640,000 distinct CDR3 sequences in the sample, 45% were seen once. These data belong to a study of T cells in Graves' hyperthyroidism and ophthalmopathy. Reasons for excluding patients were uncontrolled infection, other autoimmune disease, pregnancy or lactation. Findings and caveats of the study: Progression to ophthalmopathy was predicted a median of roughly seven months early. A 13 V-J model separated ophthalmopathy from stable hyperthyroidism. Among clonotypes expanded in thyroid above 0.001, most were also found in blood.

V shed 3 bases and J shed 4 bases, with 7 bases lying between them. This CDR3 has 12 amino acids. Germline V gene lookup returns CDR1 SQVTM and CDR2 ANQGSEA. The sequencing input was peripheral blood or thyroid tissue (not recorded which). V and J are TRBV29-1 and TRBJ1-3; D perhaps matches TRBD1 (5 bases). This clonotype originated in an adult man with Graves' disease, either hyperthyroidism or ophthalmopathy (not recorded which). CDR3 region: CSVEAGGNTIYF. The CDR3 DNA is TGCAGCGTTGAGGCAGGGGGAAACACCATATATTTT.